The sequence of this TCR beta chain was determined in a study of control samples from healthy donors and cancer patients (dated by TCRdb to the early 2020s). About this clone: Its antigen has not been determined. One base away there is no much larger clone; base qualities are not given.

Libraries were constructed by the immunoSEQ multiplex PCR assay. Here the immuneACCESS table is served through TCRdb, limited to in-frame sequences with V and J called. Missing clones are a known gap in these copies; in checked studies unresolved V genes cover under half, and the rest lacks a known reason. The sample data list 150,000 or so clones, and approximately 94% of these were observed just once. The ten biggest clones cover under 7% of the sample. V trim: 3 bases; J trim: 5 bases; unmatched bases: 4. Per the germline V gene, SGHVS is the CDR1 and FNYEAQ is the CDR2. The CDR3 has 15 amino acids, counting the end cysteine and phenylalanine. Only CDR3 DNA remains: 45 bases, in frame from the first base.

The chain was built from TRBV7-6 and TRBJ2-2, with 9 central nucleotides matching TRBD1. The sample comprised blood. The receptor comes from a man aged 18-30 years in good health. DNA sequence: TGTGCCAGCAGCTTCGGACAGGGGAGGACCGGGGAGCTGTTTTTT. This translates into CASSFGQGRTGELFF.